The 32 T cell receptor beta chains presented below share a single source sample, sequenced in a study of early T cells in non-severe SARS-CoV-2 infection. TCRdb redid the calling of the 5' RACE reads with MiXCR, one entry per CDR3 protein. In the table there are 80,000 to 95,000 distinct CDR3 sequences, 12% of which are singletons. The sample comprised whole blood. Source of these receptors: an adult who was a healthcare worker with PCR-confirmed SARS-CoV-2 infection or an uninfected control (not recorded which).

The chain has TRBV30 and TRBJ2-1, with D possibly matching TRBD1 (6 bases). In germline, CDR1 is GTSNPN, CDR2 SVGIG (reference sequence). Trimming took off 2 bases at V and 2 bases at J, with 16 bases between the two ends. The CDR3 runs 16 residues. The CDR3 sequence is CAWSSRQAPPYNEQFF. CDR3 coding DNA: TGTGCCTGGAGTTCCCGACAGGCACCGCCCTACAATGAGCAGTTCTTC.

This clonotype turned up a few times. V gene TRBV7-2 combines with J gene TRBJ2-7; 15 positions match TRBD2. Germline V lookup: CDR1 SGHTA, CDR2 FQGNSA. The V gene end was trimmed by 5 bases and the J gene end by 7 bases; junction bases not matched to a gene: 18. This CDR3 region has 19 residues. Here the CDR3 DNA reads TGTGCCAGCAGCCCCTCTCCGGGACTAGCGGGAGGCACTACGGGGGAGCAGTACTTC. This gives the protein CASSPSPGLAGGTTGEQYF.

J is TRBJ2-1 and V is TRBV7-2; 7 positions agree with TRBD1. V dropped 3 bases and J dropped 6; count of bases not matched to a gene: 5. Germline V gives CDR1 SGHTA, CDR2 FQGNSA. The CDR3 is made up of 14 amino acids. CDR3 bases: TGTGCCAGCAGCTTTGAGGGGGCGGGCAATGAGCAGTTCTTC. Residues: CASSFEGAGNEQFF.

The chain links TRBV20-1 to TRBJ2-7; TRBD2 aligns across 11 bases. Germline CDR1 is DFQATT and CDR2 is SNEGSKA (reference sequence). CDR3 length: 15 residues. Trimming at V came to 3 bases and at J to 2 bases, leaving 6 bases not matched to a gene. CDR3 bases: TGCAGTGCTAGGACTAGCGGGGACGGAACCTACGAGCAGTACTTC. Translation: CSARTSGDGTYEQYF.

This clonotype was observed at least ten times. The rearrangement joins TRBV2 to TRBJ2-7, with 10 positions matching TRBD2. Germline V CDR1 and CDR2: SNHLY, FYNNEI. This CDR3 region has 14 residues. J lost 3 bases, V lost 6 bases, and 5 bases had no gene match. Written as DNA, the CDR3 is TGTGCCAGCAGGACGGGACTAGCGTTCTACGAGCAGTACTTC. Translating it yields CASRTGLAFYEQYF.

This chain connects TRBV5-4 to TRBJ2-7, with 9 positions matching TRBD1. The CDR3 consists of 15 residues. The germline gives CDR1 SGHNT, CDR2 YYREEE (reference sequence). V lost 4 bases to trimming and J lost 3 bases; unmatched junction nucleotides: 8. The CDR3 region is CASSTPETGGYEQYF. The CDR3 bases are TGTGCCAGCAGCACGCCCGAGACAGGGGGCTACGAGCAGTACTTC.

This clonotype has a count of ten or more. The V and J genes are TRBV29-1 and TRBJ1-2; D is possibly TRBD1 (5 bases). This CDR3 spans 12 amino acids. V was trimmed by 7 bases and J by 8 bases, leaving 17 bases between them. CDR1 and CDR2 from the germline V gene are SQVTM and ANQGSEA. For the CDR3, the DNA is TGCAGCGCCCGAAGACAGAACACAGGCTACACCTTC. As protein: CSARRQNTGYTF.

This clonotype was seen at least ten times. The V gene is TRBV12-5, the J gene TRBJ2-3, with D possibly TRBD2 on 6 matching bases. Per the germline V gene, CDR1 is LGHNT and CDR2 is FRNRAP. This CDR3 is built from 13 residues. Deletions cut 3 bases from V and 7 bases from J, with 11 bases between. The CDR3 protein is CASGFGGENTQYF. The CDR3 nucleotides are TGTGCTAGTGGTTTCGGGGGTGAAAATACGCAGTATTTT.

This clonotype was observed many times. J is TRBJ2-2 and V is TRBV6-5, with 8 nucleotides matching TRBD2. The ends lost 6 bases at V and 0 bases at J; junction bases unmatched: 0. Germline loops: CDR1 MNHEY, CDR2 SVGAGI. CDR3 size: 14 residues. CDR3 in amino acids: CASRLAANTGELFF. In DNA, the CDR3 is TGTGCCAGCAGACTAGCGGCGAACACCGGGGAGCTGTTTTTT.

The genes are TRBV7-2 and TRBJ1-5; no firm D call. The CDR3 spans 13 residues. Trimming took 5 bases from V and 6 from J, leaving 11 bases between them. CDR1 and CDR2 from the germline V gene are SGHTA and FQGNSA. The DNA of the CDR3 is TGTGCCAGCAGCCAAACCTTCAGTCAGCCCCAGCATTTT. Encoded protein: CASSQTFSQPQHF.

This clonotype was found many times. V gene TRBV29-1 combines with J gene TRBJ2-5; no clear D gene. V lost 7 bases, J lost 5 bases, and 14 bases lay in between. Germline assignment: CDR1 SQVTM and CDR2 ANQGSEA. The CDR3 is 12 amino acids. In DNA, the CDR3 is TGCAGCGCCCTCCCCGGCTCGGAGACCCAGTACTTC. This codes for CSALPGSETQYF. The variable domain in full, with the rest retrieved from reference TRBV29-1 and TRBJ2-5, is SAVISQKPSRDICQRGTSLTIQCQVDSQVTMMFWYRQQPGQSLTLIATANQGSEATYESGFVIDKFPISRPNLTFSTLTVSNMSPEDSSIYLCSALPGSETQYFGPGTRLLVL.

The table lists this clonotype with a count of one. A much larger clone lies one base from this, so it may be a read error. Here the CDR3 omits its conserved ending phenylalanine or tryptophan, so a read error is the likely source. CDR3 protein: CASSLDPSPDTQYL. The CDR3 DNA is TGCGCCAGCAGCTTGGATCCGTCCCCAGATACGCAGTATCTT. The rearrangement joins TRBV5-1 to TRBJ2-3, with D uncertain. This CDR3 contains 14 residues. V gave up 0 bases and J gave up 4 bases, with 9 bases separating them. Germline-derived CDR1 and CDR2 are SGHRS and YFSETQ.

This clonotype has only one observation. J is TRBJ2-7 and V is TRBV12-3 or TRBV12-4; D gene ambiguous. The CDR3 has 15 residues. Between the trimmed V and J ends, which lost 2 bases and 4 bases, there was a span of 15 bases. The CDR3 reads CASSLKSGTHYEQYF. CDR3 coding DNA: TGTGCCAGCAGTTTAAAATCAGGAACCCATTACGAGCAGTACTTC.

The V and J genes are TRBV5-5 and TRBJ2-3; 7 bases are shared with TRBD1. Trimming at V came to 3 bases and at J to 3 bases, leaving 7 bases not matched to a gene. Germline assignment: CDR1 SGHKS and CDR2 YYEKEE (reference sequence). The CDR3 is 15 residues long. CDR3 loop: CASSSTGVRTDTQYF. CDR3 nucleotide sequence: TGTGCCAGCAGCTCTACAGGGGTTAGGACAGATACGCAGTATTTT.

This clonotype was picked up many times. A junction boundary mismatches the germline segment, possibly from a read error. The V and J genes are TRBV20-1 and TRBJ1-1; D unresolved. The CDR3 runs 13 residues. The germline V gene has CDR1 DFQATT and CDR2 SNEGSKA (reference sequence). CDR3 sequence (DNA): TGCAGTGCTTCCACCGGACTGAACACTGAAGCCTTCTTT. Translating gives CSASTGLNTEAFF.

This sequence joins TRBV27 and TRBJ1-2, with 9 bases fitting TRBD1. The CDR3 has 13 amino acids. Germline trimming cut 8 bases from V and 8 bases from J; bases unmatched to any gene: 9. CDR1 MNHEY and CDR2 SMNVEV come from the germline V gene (reference sequence). The CDR3 sequence is CASATGGAGGYTF. The CDR3 nucleotides are TGTGCCAGCGCAACAGGGGGCGCGGGAGGCTACACCTTC.

The chain uses TRBV20-1 and TRBJ2-7; D may be TRBD1 (6 bases). The V gene's germline CDR1 is DFQATT and CDR2 SNEGSKA (reference sequence). Deletions cut 2 bases from V and 5 bases from J, with 13 bases between. There are 13 residues in the CDR3. For the CDR3, the DNA is TGCAGTGCTAGATGGCAGGGGAGCGACGAGCAGTACTTC. Translating it yields CSARWQGSDEQYF.

Many counts were recorded for this clonotype. The junction departs from germline at one end; a sequencing error may be responsible. The rearrangement joins TRBV7-8 to TRBJ2-3, with 8 bases that match TRBD2. Germline assignment: CDR1 SGHVS and CDR2 FQNEAQ. The CDR3 runs 14 residues. The CDR3, as DNA: TGTGCCAGCACCTTACTAGCGGGCACAGATACGCAGTATTTT. This codes for CASTLLAGTDTQYF.

V is TRBV7-3 and J is TRBJ2-2; 7 bases are a match to TRBD2. Trimming at V came to 4 bases and at J to 7 bases, leaving 12 bases not matched to a gene. The CDR3 is 16 amino acids. Germline-derived CDR1 and CDR2 are SGHTA and FQGTGA. As DNA, the CDR3 is TGTGCCAGCAGCTCCCCGGGAGGTCCCTACGTCGGGGAGCTGTTTTTT. This sequence encodes CASSSPGGPYVGELFF.

The sample holds a few counts of this clonotype. The CDR3 here is CASSDWEDHEQFF. The CDR3, as DNA: TGTGCCAGCAGTGATTGGGAAGACCATGAGCAGTTCTTC. This sequence joins TRBV6-1 and TRBJ2-1; no reliable D call. Trimming shortened V by 3 bases and J by 8 bases, and 11 bases separated the two germline ends. The CDR3 length is 13 residues. From germline, CDR1 is MNHNS and CDR2 SASEGT.

This clonotype was recorded a few times. The genes are TRBV10-1 and TRBJ2-1, with 8 bases fitting TRBD2. The V gene end was trimmed by 0 bases and the J gene end by 6 bases; junction bases not matched to a gene: 7. The CDR3 spans 16 residues. Germline assignment: CDR1 WNHNN and CDR2 SYGVQD (reference sequence). The CDR3 sequence: CASSESRGLGGNEQFF. In nucleotides, the CDR3 is TGCGCCAGCAGTGAGTCTCGGGGACTAGGGGGCAATGAGCAGTTCTTC.

This clonotype appeared a few times. The chain combines TRBV14 with TRBJ1-2; D not certain. V shed 4 bases and J shed 2 bases, with 14 bases lying between them. The germline CDR1 and CDR2 sequences are SGHDN and FVKESK. The CDR3 covers 15 residues. Written as DNA, the CDR3 is TGTGCCAGCAGCCGTTCCGGGAACTCAAACTATGGCTACACCTTC. Translating gives CASSRSGNSNYGYTF. Combining the CDR3 with reference TRBV14 and TRBJ1-2 gives the whole variable domain EAGVTQFPSHSVIEKGQTVTLRCDPISGHDNLYWYRRVMGKEIKFLLHFVKESKQDESGMPNNRFLAERTGGTYSTLKVQPAELEDSGVYFCASSRSGNSNYGYTFGSGTRLTVV.

This clonotype has more than one count but fewer than ten. This chain joins TRBV7-2 and TRBJ2-1, with TRBD2 matching over 10 bases. In germline, CDR1 is SGHTA, CDR2 FQGNSA. The trim removed 2 bases at V and 7 bases at J, leaving 5 bases unmatched. The CDR3 loop spans 15 amino acids. The CDR3 sequence: CASSLYPSGGNEQFF. The CDR3 bases are TGTGCCAGCAGCTTATATCCTAGCGGGGGTAATGAGCAGTTCTTC.

This chain joins TRBV7-6 and TRBJ2-3; the match to TRBD2 covers 8 bases. Trimming removed 5 bases from V and 1 base from J; junction bases left unmatched: 11. CDR1 is SGHVS and CDR2 is FNYEAQ in the germline V gene. This CDR3 has 17 residues. The CDR3 DNA follows: TGTGCCAGCAGCCACCCAACGGGAGGGGGAGGCACAGATACGCAGTATTTT. Translation: CASSHPTGGGGTDTQYF. The full variable domain, in which reference TRBV7-6 and TRBJ2-3 provide the parts outside the CDR3, is GAGVSQSPRYKVTKRGQDVALRCDPISGHVSLYWYRQALGQGPEFLTYFNYEAQQDKSGLPNDRFSAERPEGSISTLTIQRTEQRDSAMYRCASSHPTGGGGTDTQYFGPGTRLTVL.

The chain couples TRBV10-3 to TRBJ2-7; TRBD1 matches at 7 bases. Trimming at V came to 4 bases and at J to 4 bases, leaving 4 bases not matched to a gene. CDR1 ENHRY and CDR2 SYGVKD come from the germline V gene. CDR3 size: 13 residues. The CDR3 DNA reads TGTGCCATCAGTGGGAACAGGGGATACGAGCAGTACTTC. It translates to CAISGNRGYEQYF.

The chain has TRBV29-1 and TRBJ2-7; TRBD1 aligns across 7 bases. The trim removed 1 base at V and 4 bases at J, leaving 4 bases unmatched. The CDR3 runs to 13 residues. Germline values: CDR1 SQVTM, CDR2 ANQGSEA. In nucleotides, the CDR3 is TGCAGCGTTGAAGGACAGGGTGAATACGAGCAGTACTTC. Amino acids: CSVEGQGEYEQYF.

A few counts support this clonotype. The rearrangement joins TRBV18 to TRBJ2-4, with 7 nucleotides matching TRBD2. The V gene's germline CDR1 is KGHSH and CDR2 LQKENI. With V trimmed by 2 bases and J by 5 bases, 3 bases remained unmatched. The CDR3 extends over 14 amino acids. CDR3 bases: TGTGCCAGCTCACCAGGACTAGTGGAAAACATTCAGTACTTC. Encoded protein: CASSPGLVENIQYF.

This clonotype was seen at least ten times. The chain couples TRBV27 to TRBJ1-6; 7 bases are shared with TRBD1. This CDR3 is built from 16 residues. V shed 5 bases and J 12 bases; nucleotides not matched to a gene: 16. Germline CDR1 reads MNHEY; CDR2 reads SMNVEV (reference sequence). For the CDR3, the DNA is TGTGCCAGCAGTCCCGAAGGAGGGGGCGCCAGGGAACCCCTCCACTTT. It specifies CASSPEGGGAREPLHF.

This rearrangement joins TRBV20-1 to TRBJ1-1, with D possibly being TRBD1 (6 bases). Looked up from germline, CDR1 is DFQATT and CDR2 is SNEGSKA (reference sequence). There are 15 residues in the CDR3. Trimming cost V 6 bases and J 4 bases, with 21 bases left between them. This CDR3 reads CSAPRAQQGGTEAFF. The CDR3 DNA follows: TGCAGTGCACCTCGAGCCCAACAGGGTGGCACTGAAGCTTTCTTT.

In its sample, this clonotype was seen a few times. This chain connects TRBV14 to TRBJ1-1, with D unclear. The V gene's germline CDR1 is SGHDN and CDR2 FVKESK. V lost 0 bases and J lost 2, with 13 bases in between. CDR3 length: 16 amino acids. CDR3 DNA sequence: TGTGCCAGCAGCCAAGATCTTGGGAATCAAAACACTGAAGCTTTCTTT. It codes for CASSQDLGNQNTEAFF.

Concerning this clonotype itself: The junction and the germline gene differ at one end; a read error may be behind it. This chain connects TRBV5-1 to TRBJ2-3; D perhaps matches TRBD1 (6 bases). From germline, CDR1 is SGHRS and CDR2 YFSETQ. The CDR3 consists of 13 residues. Written as DNA, the CDR3 is TGCACCAGCAGCTTGGGGACAACAGATACGCAGTATTTT. This translates into CTSSLGTTDTQYF. The complete variable domain, with remaining parts taken from reference TRBV5-1 and TRBJ2-3, reads KAGVTQTPRYLIKTRGQQVTLSCSPISGHRSVSWYQQTPGQGLQFLFEYFSETQRNKGNFPGRFSGRQFSNSRSEMNVSTLELGDSALYLCTSSLGTTDTQYFGPGTRLTVL.

The chain's CDR3 is CASSQLAQPQFF. The CDR3 nucleotides read TGTGCCAGCAGTCAACTAGCGCAACCGCAGTTCTTC. The chain employs TRBV2 and TRBJ2-1; TRBD2 agrees at 7 bases. Trimming took 5 bases from V and 12 from J; bases not matched to a gene: 7. This CDR3 comprises 12 residues. Germline V gene data show CDR1 as SNHLY and CDR2 as FYNNEI.